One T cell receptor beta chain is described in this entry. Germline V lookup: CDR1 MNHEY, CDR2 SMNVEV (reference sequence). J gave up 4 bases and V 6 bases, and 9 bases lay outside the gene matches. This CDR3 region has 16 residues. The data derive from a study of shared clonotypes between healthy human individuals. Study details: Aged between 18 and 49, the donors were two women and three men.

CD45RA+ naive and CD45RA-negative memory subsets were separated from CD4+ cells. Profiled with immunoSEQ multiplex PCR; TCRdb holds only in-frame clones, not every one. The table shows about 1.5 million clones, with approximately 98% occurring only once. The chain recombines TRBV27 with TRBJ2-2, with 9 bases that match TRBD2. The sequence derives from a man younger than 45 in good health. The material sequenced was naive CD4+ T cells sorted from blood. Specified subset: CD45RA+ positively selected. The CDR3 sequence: CASRPGGGRATGELFF. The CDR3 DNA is TGTGCCAGCAGGCCGGGCGGCGGGAGGGCCACCGGGGAGCTGTTTTTT.